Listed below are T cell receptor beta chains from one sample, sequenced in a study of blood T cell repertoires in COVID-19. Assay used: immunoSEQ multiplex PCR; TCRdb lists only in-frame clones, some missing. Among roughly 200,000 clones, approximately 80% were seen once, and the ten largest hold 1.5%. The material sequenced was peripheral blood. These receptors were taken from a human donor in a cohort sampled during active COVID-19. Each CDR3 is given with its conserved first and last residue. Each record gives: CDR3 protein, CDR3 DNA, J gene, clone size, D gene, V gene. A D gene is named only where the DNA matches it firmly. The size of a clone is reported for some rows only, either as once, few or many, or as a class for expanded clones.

CDR3 protein: CSVGEGDEQYF; CDR3 DNA: TGCAGCGTTGGGGAGGGCGACGAGCAGTACTTC; J gene: TRBJ2-7; clone size: -; D gene: TRBD2; V gene: TRBV29-1
CDR3 protein: CASGTLDRVQPQHF; CDR3 DNA: TGTGCCAGCGGCACCCTCGACAGGGTCCAGCCCCAGCATTTT; J gene: TRBJ1-5; clone size: once; D gene: TRBD1; V gene: TRBV7-9
CDR3 protein: CASSLIRGRVPYNEQFF; CDR3 DNA: TGTGCCAGCAGCTTAATACGGGGGAGGGTCCCCTACAATGAGCAGTTCTTC; J gene: TRBJ2-1; clone size: once; D gene: TRBD2; V gene: TRBV7-3
CDR3 protein: CASSVASGGSYEQYF; CDR3 DNA: TGTGCCAGCAGCGTAGCTAGCGGGGGATCCTACGAGCAGTACTTC; J gene: TRBJ2-7; clone size: -; D gene: TRBD2; V gene: TRBV9
CDR3 protein: CASSRLAGGHEQYF; CDR3 DNA: TGTGCCAGCAGCCGTCTAGCGGGAGGCCACGAGCAGTACTTC; J gene: TRBJ2-7; clone size: -; D gene: TRBD2; V gene: TRBV3-1/TRBV3-2
CDR3 protein: CASSERDRYNEQFF; CDR3 DNA: TGTGCCAGCAGCGAGAGGGACAGGTACAATGAGCAGTTCTTC; J gene: TRBJ2-1; clone size: -; D gene: TRBD1; V gene: TRBV9
CDR3 protein: CASSLAAGDVSGYTF; CDR3 DNA: TGTGCCAGCAGCTTAGCGGCGGGGGACGTATCAGGCTACACCTTC; J gene: TRBJ1-2; clone size: once; D gene: -; V gene: TRBV7-2
CDR3 protein: CASSQALGQGGNSPLHF; CDR3 DNA: TGCGCCAGCAGTCAAGCCCTCGGACAGGGAGGGAATTCACCCCTCCACTTT; J gene: TRBJ1-6; clone size: -; D gene: TRBD1; V gene: TRBV23-1
CDR3 protein: CASRGTGGTGELFF; CDR3 DNA: TGCGCCAGCAGGGGGACAGGGGGCACCGGGGAGCTGTTTTTT; J gene: TRBJ2-2; clone size: -; D gene: TRBD1; V gene: TRBV5-1
CDR3 protein: CASSTRRGAGANVLTF; CDR3 DNA: TGTGCCAGCAGCACCAGGCGGGGGGCTGGGGCCAACGTCCTGACTTTC; J gene: TRBJ2-6; clone size: -; D gene: TRBD2; V gene: TRBV28
CDR3 protein: CASSSHGGIFQETQYF; CDR3 DNA: TGTGCCAGCAGTTCCCACGGCGGGATTTTCCAAGAGACCCAGTACTTC; J gene: TRBJ2-5; clone size: few; D gene: -; V gene: TRBV6-2/TRBV6-3
CDR3 protein: CASSYDSTEAFF; CDR3 DNA: TGTGCCAGCAGTTACGACAGTACTGAAGCTTTCTTT; J gene: TRBJ1-1; clone size: -; D gene: -; V gene: TRBV6-2/TRBV6-3
CDR3 protein: CASSHGQGGTGELFF; CDR3 DNA: TGTGCCAGCAGCCACGGACAGGGTGGCACCGGGGAGCTGTTTTTT; J gene: TRBJ2-2; clone size: -; D gene: TRBD1; V gene: TRBV3-1/TRBV3-2
CDR3 protein: CASSLGSSVNTEAFF; CDR3 DNA: TGTGCCAGCAGCTTGGGGAGTTCAGTGAACACTGAAGCTTTCTTT; J gene: TRBJ1-1; clone size: -; D gene: -; V gene: TRBV5-4
CDR3 protein: CASSLPTGTWTGELFF; CDR3 DNA: TGTGCCAGCAGCTTACCGACGGGGACTTGGACCGGGGAGCTGTTTTTT; J gene: TRBJ2-2; clone size: few; D gene: -; V gene: TRBV7-2
CDR3 protein: CASRSTSGSHHF; CDR3 DNA: TGTGCCAGCAGATCCACTAGCGGGAGTCACCACTTC; J gene: TRBJ2-7; clone size: -; D gene: TRBD2; V gene: TRBV28
CDR3 protein: CASSIRTSGNEQFF; CDR3 DNA: TGTGCCAGTAGTATCAGGACTAGCGGCAATGAGCAGTTCTTC; J gene: TRBJ2-1; clone size: -; D gene: TRBD2; V gene: TRBV19
CDR3 protein: CASSLWRSTGELFF; CDR3 DNA: TGTGCCAGCAGCTTATGGCGGAGCACCGGGGAGCTGTTTTTT; J gene: TRBJ2-2; clone size: -; D gene: -; V gene: TRBV7-2
CDR3 protein: CAISENANQPQHF; CDR3 DNA: TGTGCCATCAGTGAGAACGCGAATCAGCCCCAGCATTTT; J gene: TRBJ1-5; clone size: few; D gene: -; V gene: TRBV10-3
CDR3 protein: CASSPDRGTEAFF; CDR3 DNA: TGTGCCAGCAGTCCGGACAGGGGGACTGAAGCTTTCTTT; J gene: TRBJ1-1; clone size: -; D gene: TRBD1; V gene: TRBV2
CDR3 protein: CASSLGWVGAAGEQYF; CDR3 DNA: TGTGCCAGCAGTTTAGGGTGGGTAGGGGCAGCGGGCGAGCAGTACTTC; J gene: TRBJ2-7; clone size: -; D gene: -; V gene: TRBV27
CDR3 protein: CASSDLAGVNNEQFF; CDR3 DNA: TGTGCCAGCTCAGATCTAGCGGGAGTGAACAATGAGCAGTTCTTC; J gene: TRBJ2-1; clone size: once; D gene: TRBD2; V gene: TRBV18
CDR3 protein: CASSSIVPTGTGELFF; CDR3 DNA: TGTGCCAGCAGTTCTATCGTGCCGACGGGCACCGGGGAGCTGTTTTTT; J gene: TRBJ2-2; clone size: -; D gene: -; V gene: TRBV6-5
CDR3 protein: CATSREQLGTGGGELFF; CDR3 DNA: TGTGCCACCAGCAGAGAGCAGTTGGGGACAGGGGGCGGGGAGCTGTTTTTT; J gene: TRBJ2-2; clone size: -; D gene: TRBD1; V gene: TRBV15
CDR3 protein: CASSVAGQLVNEQFF; CDR3 DNA: TGTGCCAGCAGCGTAGCAGGGCAGCTTGTCAATGAGCAGTTCTTC; J gene: TRBJ2-1; clone size: -; D gene: -; V gene: TRBV9
CDR3 protein: CASSYEAETQYF; CDR3 DNA: TGTGCCAGCAGTTACGAAGCAGAGACCCAGTACTTC; J gene: TRBJ2-5; clone size: -; D gene: -; V gene: TRBV6-5
CDR3 protein: CASSVTGGADYEQYF; CDR3 DNA: TGTGCCAGCAGCGTAACTGGAGGAGCGGACTACGAGCAGTACTTC; J gene: TRBJ2-7; clone size: -; D gene: -; V gene: TRBV9
CDR3 protein: CAISELAGPPRGTQYF; CDR3 DNA: TGTGCCATCAGTGAACTAGCGGGGCCCCCACGGGGTACGCAGTATTTT; J gene: TRBJ2-3; clone size: once; D gene: TRBD2; V gene: TRBV10-3
CDR3 protein: CASSPAGHPYEQYF; CDR3 DNA: TGTGCCAGCAGTCCAGCGGGACACCCCTACGAGCAGTACTTC; J gene: TRBJ2-7; clone size: -; D gene: -; V gene: TRBV28